This TCR beta chain is from a study of spatial heterogeneity in lung cancer. In the study overall: Across the raw uncorrected reads, a unique TCR and UMI combination was observed, on average, more than ten times.

By share of the sample, this clonotype is medium-sized (0.01 to 0.1%). V lost 0 bases, J lost 2 bases, and 11 bases lay in between. The CDR3 is made up of 16 amino acids. Germline V gene sequence: CDR1 SQVTM, CDR2 ANQGSEA. Time point described: sample taken at primary tumor resection. The cohort: approximately 66 early-stage, untreated non-small cell lung cancer patients. Unsorted whole RNA from tumor, nontumor lung or frozen PBMC underwent sequencing. Using its own MiXCR run on the 5' RACE reads, TCRdb lists one record per CDR3 protein. The table includes some 21,000 distinct CDR3 sequences, roughly 4.5% detected once.

This material consisted of PBMCs, taken at surgery. The clonotype originates from a male donor with early-stage non-small cell lung cancer. V usage is TRBV29-1 and J usage is TRBJ2-6; tentatively, D is TRBD1 (6 bases). The CDR3, as DNA: TGCAGCGTTGAAGATTCAAACAGGGCTGGGGCCAACGTCCTGACTTTC. Amino acid sequence: CSVEDSNRAGANVLTF.